These T cell receptor beta chains were read from a single sample in a study of OX40 agonist ivuxolimab in advanced cancers. The assay was immunoSEQ multiplex PCR, and TCRdb's table has in-frame clones only and misses some. Seen here are approximately 91,000 clones, around 85% observed once, and the top ten hold roughly 0.52%. Sequenced here: CD4+ or CD8+ T cells sorted from blood, sampled in a trial of the OX40 agonist ivuxolimab. All receptors come from an adult with an advanced solid tumor such as melanoma, head and neck, liver or kidney cancer. CDR3s include the opening cysteine and the closing phenylalanine or tryptophan. A D gene is named only where the DNA matches it firmly. The size of a clone is reported for some rows only, either as once, few or many, or as a class for expanded clones.

clone size	V gene	D gene	J gene	CDR3 DNA	CDR3 protein
NA	TRBV7-3	TRBD2	TRBJ2-1	TGTGCCAGCAGCCCGAGCGGGGGGGATGGTGAGCAGTTCTTC	CASSPSGGDGEQFF
NA	TRBV5-1	TRBD1	TRBJ2-7	TGCGCCAGCAGTGTGGACAGGGGGCAGGAGCAGTACTTC	CASSVDRGQEQYF
NA	TRBV5-4	NA	TRBJ1-6	TGTGCCAGCAGCAAACCTTCGGACAGAAATTCACCCCTCCACTTT	CASSKPSDRNSPLHF
NA	TRBV18	NA	TRBJ1-5	TGTGCCAGCTCACCCGCGGGAAATCAGCCCCAGCATTTT	CASSPAGNQPQHF
NA	TRBV19	NA	TRBJ2-1	TGTGCCAGTCGGAGGGGGGGGGCCTACAATGAGCAGTTCTTC	CASRRGGAYNEQFF
NA	TRBV29-1	NA	TRBJ2-3	TGCAGCGCCATTGTGGCAGGTGGGAGCACAGATACGCAGTATTTT	CSAIVAGGSTDTQYF
NA	TRBV7-2	TRBD1	TRBJ1-1	TGTGCCAGCAGTCCAGACAGGGTGGGGACTGAAGCTTTCTTT	CASSPDRVGTEAFF
once	TRBV7-2	TRBD1	TRBJ2-5	TGTGCCAGCAGTGCCGGGACAGAAGAGACCCAGTACTTC	CASSAGTEETQYF
NA	TRBV6-1	NA	TRBJ1-1	TGTGCCAGCAGTGAAAGGGCAGGGGCTACGAACACTGAAGCTTTCTTT	CASSERAGATNTEAFF
NA	TRBV4-1	NA	TRBJ2-3	TGCGCCAGCAGCCTGCGGGACATCCACACAGATACGCAGTATTTT	CASSLRDIHTDTQYF
NA	TRBV18	TRBD1	TRBJ2-7	TGTGCCAGCTCACCAATTGGACAGGGGCAGGACGAGCAGTACTTC	CASSPIGQGQDEQYF
NA	TRBV28	TRBD1	TRBJ2-7	TGTGCCAGCGGGGGCTCGACAGGGCACTACGAGCAGTACTTC	CASGGSTGHYEQYF
NA	TRBV6-5	TRBD1	TRBJ1-1	TGTGCCAGCAGTAGACAGGGTGGTGCTTTCTTT	CASSRQGGAFF
once	TRBV5-1	TRBD2	TRBJ2-5	TGCGCCAGCAGCGTGGGAGGGGTATACCAAGAGACCCAGTACTTC	CASSVGGVYQETQYF
NA	TRBV19	NA	TRBJ2-3	TGTGCCAGTAGTCTTCGTCCCAGGTCGGGTACGCAGTATTTT	CASSLRPRSGTQYF
NA	TRBV6-5	NA	TRBJ2-1	TGTGCCAGCAGCCTCTACAATGAGCAGTTCTTC	CASSLYNEQFF
few	TRBV11-1	NA	TRBJ1-1	TGTGCCAGCAGAACGAGGGGCGGGTTCCGGAACACTGAAGCTTTCTTT	CASRTRGGFRNTEAFF
NA	TRBV6-1	TRBD1	TRBJ1-1	TGTGCCAGCAGTTGGGACAGAGTGAACACTGAAGCTTTCTTT	CASSWDRVNTEAFF
NA	TRBV20-1	NA	TRBJ2-7	TGCAGTGCTCAGACCGGGTACGAGCAGTACTTC	CSAQTGYEQYF
NA	TRBV15	TRBD1	TRBJ2-7	TGTGCCACCAGCAGAGGACAGGGGGCGACCTCCTACGAGCAGTACTTC	CATSRGQGATSYEQYF
NA	TRBV27	NA	TRBJ2-7	TGTGCCAGCAGTAAAATTGGGGATCCGACGGACGAGCAGTACTTC	CASSKIGDPTDEQYF
NA	TRBV1	NA	TRBJ2-5	TGCACCTCCTCCCCCGGAACGACCCAGTACTTC	CTSSPGTTQYF
NA	TRBV19	NA	TRBJ1-5	TGTGCCAGTAGTACCCCCTGGGGCAGGGGACGAGGTCGCAATCAGCCCCAGCATTTT	CASSTPWGRGRGRNQPQHF
NA	TRBV6-5	TRBD1	TRBJ1-3	TGTGCCAGCATGGGCAGGGGGACAAACACCATATATTTT	CASMGRGTNTIYF
once	TRBV15	NA	TRBJ1-5	TGTGCCACCAGCAGAGATGGATGGGGGTATAGCAATCAGCCCCAGCATTTT	CATSRDGWGYSNQPQHF
NA	TRBV11-2	TRBD1	TRBJ2-7	TGTGCCAGCAGCTTAGGTATAGGGGGCAGCTACGAGCAGTACTTC	CASSLGIGGSYEQYF
NA	TRBV10-3	TRBD1	TRBJ1-1	TGTGCCATCAGGGGACAGGGGGAGAACACTGAAGCTTTCTTT	CAIRGQGENTEAFF
NA	TRBV10-3	NA	TRBJ2-1	TGTGCCATCAGTTCCCTGGGGGGGGCGGTTGAGCAGTTCTTC	CAISSLGGAVEQFF
NA	TRBV5-4	TRBD1	TRBJ2-7	TGTGCCAGCAGAGATTCCGGGACAGACTACGAGCAGTACTTC	CASRDSGTDYEQYF
NA	TRBV7-2	NA	TRBJ1-2	TGTGCCAGCAGCGGAGGTGGCTACACCTTC	CASSGGGYTF
NA	TRBV6-1	NA	TRBJ2-1	TGTGCCAGCAGACCCAAATGGACAGACAATGAGCAGTTCTTC	CASRPKWTDNEQFF
NA	TRBV2	NA	TRBJ2-7	TGTGCCAGCAGAAGTCCTGGAGGACACGGCTACGAGCAGTACTTC	CASRSPGGHGYEQYF
NA	TRBV28	NA	TRBJ2-2	TGTGCCAGCAGTCCCTGGACAGATTCGACCGGGGAGCTGTTTTTT	CASSPWTDSTGELFF
few	TRBV19	TRBD1	TRBJ1-5	TGTGCCAGTGGCAGGGGGACTTATCAGCCCCAGCATTTT	CASGRGTYQPQHF
NA	TRBV5-6	NA	TRBJ1-2	TGTGCCAGCAGCTCCACAGGGTATGGCTACACCTTC	CASSSTGYGYTF
NA	TRBV11-2	NA	TRBJ2-7	TGTGCCAGCAGCTCCCGGGACTTACTCTCCTACGAGCAGTACTTC	CASSSRDLLSYEQYF
few	TRBV2	NA	TRBJ2-7	TGTGCCAGCAACAGGGAAGGTTACGAGCAGTACTTC	CASNREGYEQYF
NA	TRBV5-1	TRBD1	TRBJ1-2	TGCGCCAGCAGCTTGGACAGGGGAACGCTATGGGGCTACACCTTC	CASSLDRGTLWGYTF
few	TRBV7-2	NA	TRBJ1-1	TGTGCCAGCAGCCGAGATCTCAGGAACACTGAAGCTTTCTTT	CASSRDLRNTEAFF
NA	TRBV6-5	NA	TRBJ1-2	TGTGCCAGCAGCACAGGGCTCGACATCTACACCTTC	CASSTGLDIYTF
NA	TRBV2	NA	TRBJ2-3	TGTGCCAGCAGTGGACGGACTTGGGATACGCAGTATTTT	CASSGRTWDTQYF
NA	TRBV25-1	TRBD1	TRBJ2-7	TGTGCCAGCAGTGAATCGGGACAGCTTTCCTACGAGCAGTACTTC	CASSESGQLSYEQYF
NA	TRBV5-6	NA	TRBJ1-2	TGTGCCAGCAGCTCGACCCCGGGGAGTGGCTACACCTTC	CASSSTPGSGYTF
NA	TRBV18	NA	TRBJ1-5	TGTGCCAGCTCACCTTATAGCAATCAGCCCCAGCATTTT	CASSPYSNQPQHF
NA	TRBV6-4	NA	TRBJ2-3	TGTGCCAGCAGTGACGAGGGGACTAGCACAGATACGCAGTATTTT	CASSDEGTSTDTQYF
few	TRBV2	TRBD1	TRBJ1-5	TGTGCCAGCAGCCTAGGACAGGGCGGTCAGCCCCAGCATTTT	CASSLGQGGQPQHF
NA	TRBV7-9	NA	TRBJ2-7	TGTGCCAGCAGCTTAGGTGGGACCGCTGGAAGCCGCTCCTACGAGCAGTACTTC	CASSLGGTAGSRSYEQYF
once	TRBV6-6	NA	TRBJ2-7	TGTGCCAGCAACCCGGGGGGCCGCTACGAGCAGTACTTC	CASNPGGRYEQYF
NA	TRBV5-1	NA	TRBJ1-4	TGCGCCAGCAGCTTCCGGGCAACTAATGAAAAACTGTTTTTT	CASSFRATNEKLFF
NA	TRBV5-1	NA	TRBJ2-3	TGCGCCAGCAGTTCCGCCGGGGGCACAGATACGCAGTATTTT	CASSSAGGTDTQYF
NA	TRBV7-2	NA	TRBJ1-1	TGTGCCAGCAGCTTGGCTTCGACAGTGAACACTGAAGCTTTCTTT	CASSLASTVNTEAFF
NA	TRBV6-5	NA	TRBJ1-1	TGTGCCAGCAGTTACGGGCGGGACACTGAAGCTTTCTTT	CASSYGRDTEAFF
NA	TRBV18	NA	TRBJ1-5	TGTGCCAGCTCACCCCTGGAAGGCGGTAATCAGCCCCAGCATTTT	CASSPLEGGNQPQHF
NA	TRBV28	TRBD1	TRBJ1-2	TGTGCCGTCCCTTGGGGGAGACAGGGGTCTGGCTACACCTTC	CAVPWGRQGSGYTF